This TCR beta chain comes out of a study of cytomegalovirus exposure and HLA in healthy donors. With 4 bases clipped from V and 7 bases from J, the junction kept 8 bases outside the gene matches. This CDR3 has 15 amino acids. Germline V gives CDR1 SGHRS, CDR2 YFSETQ. This clone was counted only a few times. The antigen is unknown. Study findings and constraints: Generally TCR sequences proved uncommon, though certain public TCRs appeared in numerous donors.

The PCR made use of 60 Vbeta and 13 Jbeta primers. The table came from immunoSEQ multiplex PCR; TCRdb's copy has only in-frame clones and leaves some out. The top ten clones hold roughly 2.5% of a sample with roughly 150,000 clones, 84% of them seen once. This sequence was found in a boy younger than 10 in good health and CMV-seronegative. The V gene is TRBV5-1, the J gene TRBJ2-4; 10 nucleotides match TRBD2. Source material: PBMCs. The CDR3 coding sequence is TGCGCCAGCAGCGAAGGAAGCGGGGGGGGGAACATTCAGTACTTC. It specifies CASSEGSGGGNIQYF.